Many counts were recorded for the clone carrying this T cell receptor beta chain. The data are from a study of regulatory T cells in long-lasting Graves disease. The overall study: For under 3 months, newly diagnosed Graves' patients had been taking antithyroid drugs.

Germline CDR1 reads SGHRS; CDR2 reads YFSETQ. The CDR3 has 15 residues. Trimming took off 0 bases at V and 0 bases at J, with 8 bases between the two ends. Researchers made TCR beta libraries by using iRepertoire HTBI primers and running Arm-PCR on CDR3 regions. As processed by the authors: Throughout the samples, researchers identified 62 TRBV and approximately 13 TRBJ segments. TCRdb fed the multiplex PCR reads into MiXCR, producing one record per CDR3 protein. TCRdb's processing, not the study's, gives the V and J calls here. This table has about 440,000 distinct CDR3 sequences, around 17% appearing once. The time point: newly diagnosed GD, antithyroid drugs for less than 3 months. Scientists built the TCR library using RNA that was extracted from PBMCs. In addition, the sample was reused for a study of T cells in Graves' hyperthyroidism and ophthalmopathy. In that study: Exclusion of patients followed from uncontrolled infection, other autoimmune disease, pregnancy or lactation.

The input for sequencing was peripheral blood mononuclear cells (PBMCs), taken at new diagnosis, from a patient treated with antithyroid drugs. The V and J genes are TRBV5-1 and TRBJ2-3, with a tentative D call TRBD2 (6 bases). The sequence came from a woman aged 25 to 39 with Graves disease. In nucleotides, the CDR3 is TGCGCCAGCAGCTTGGTGGGGACTAGCACAGATACGCAGTATTTT. Its translation is CASSLVGTSTDTQYF.